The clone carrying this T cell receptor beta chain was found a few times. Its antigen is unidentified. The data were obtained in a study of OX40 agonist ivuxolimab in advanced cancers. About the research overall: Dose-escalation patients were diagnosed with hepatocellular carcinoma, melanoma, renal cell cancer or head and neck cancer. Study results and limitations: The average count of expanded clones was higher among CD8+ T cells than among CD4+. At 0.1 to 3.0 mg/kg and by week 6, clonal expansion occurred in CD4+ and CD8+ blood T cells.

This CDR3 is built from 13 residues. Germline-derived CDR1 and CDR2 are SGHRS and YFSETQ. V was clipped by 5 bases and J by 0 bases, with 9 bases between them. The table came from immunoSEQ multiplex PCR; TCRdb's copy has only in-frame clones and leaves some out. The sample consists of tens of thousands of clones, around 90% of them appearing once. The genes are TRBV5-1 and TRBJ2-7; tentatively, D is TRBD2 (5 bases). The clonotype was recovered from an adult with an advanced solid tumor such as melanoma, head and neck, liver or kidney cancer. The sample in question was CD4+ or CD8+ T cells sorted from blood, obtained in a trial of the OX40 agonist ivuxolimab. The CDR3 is CASSPTNSYEQYF. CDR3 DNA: TGCGCCAGCAGTCCGACTAACTCCTACGAGCAGTACTTC.